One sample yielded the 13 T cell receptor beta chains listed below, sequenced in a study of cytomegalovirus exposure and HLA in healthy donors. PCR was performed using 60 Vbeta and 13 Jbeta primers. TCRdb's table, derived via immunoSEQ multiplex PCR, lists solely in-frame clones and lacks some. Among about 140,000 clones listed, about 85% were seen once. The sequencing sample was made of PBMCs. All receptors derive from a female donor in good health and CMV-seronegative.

CDR3 sequence: CASSHDRTFLGYTF. The DNA for the CDR3 is TGCGCCAGCAGCCATGACAGGACCTTTTTGGGCTACACCTTC. V is TRBV4-1 and J is TRBJ1-2, with D possibly matching TRBD1 (6 bases). Between the trimmed V and J ends, which lost 3 bases and 8 bases, there was a span of 16 bases. The CDR3 loop spans 14 amino acids. Germline values: CDR1 MGHRA, CDR2 YSYEKL.

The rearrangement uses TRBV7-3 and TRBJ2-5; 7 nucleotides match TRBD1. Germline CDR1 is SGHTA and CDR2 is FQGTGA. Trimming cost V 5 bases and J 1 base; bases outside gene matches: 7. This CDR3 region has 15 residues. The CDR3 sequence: CASSPRQGSQETQYF. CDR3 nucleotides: TGTGCCAGCAGCCCCCGACAGGGAAGCCAAGAGACCCAGTACTTC. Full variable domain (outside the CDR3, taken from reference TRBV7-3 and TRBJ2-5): GAGVSQTPSNKVTEKGKYVELRCDPISGHTALYWYRQSLGQGPEFLIYFQGTGAADDSGLPNDRFFAVRPEGSVSTLKIQRTERGDSAVYLCASSPRQGSQETQYFGPGTRLLVL.

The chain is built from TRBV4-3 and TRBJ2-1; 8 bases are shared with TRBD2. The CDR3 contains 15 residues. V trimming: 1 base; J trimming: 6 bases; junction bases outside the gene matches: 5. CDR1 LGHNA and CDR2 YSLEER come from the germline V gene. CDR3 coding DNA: TGCGCCAGCAGCCAAGGGTTGGGGACTAGCAATGAGCAGTTCTTC. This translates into CASSQGLGTSNEQFF.

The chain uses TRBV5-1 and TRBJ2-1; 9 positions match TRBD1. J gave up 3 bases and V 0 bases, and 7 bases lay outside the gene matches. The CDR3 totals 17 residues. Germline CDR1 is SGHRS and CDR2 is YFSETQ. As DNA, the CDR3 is TGCGCCAGCAGCTTGGATCTATCGACAGGGGGCTACAATGAGCAGTTCTTC. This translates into CASSLDLSTGGYNEQFF.

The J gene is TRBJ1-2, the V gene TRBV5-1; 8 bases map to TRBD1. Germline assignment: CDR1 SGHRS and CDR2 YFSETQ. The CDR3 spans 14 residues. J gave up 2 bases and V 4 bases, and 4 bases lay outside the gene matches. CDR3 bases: TGCGCCAGCAGCCCGCGGGACAGGAACTATGGCTACACCTTC. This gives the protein CASSPRDRNYGYTF.

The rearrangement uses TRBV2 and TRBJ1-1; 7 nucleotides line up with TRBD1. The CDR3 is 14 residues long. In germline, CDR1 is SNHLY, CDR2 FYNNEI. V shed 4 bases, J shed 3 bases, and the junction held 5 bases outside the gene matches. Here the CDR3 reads CASSVRQGHTEAFF. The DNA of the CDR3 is TGTGCCAGCAGTGTCAGACAGGGCCACACTGAAGCTTTCTTT. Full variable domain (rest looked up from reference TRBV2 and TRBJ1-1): EPEVTQTPSHQVTQMGQEVILRCVPISNHLYFYWYRQILGQKVEFLVSFYNNEISEKSEIFDDQFSVERPDGSNFTLKIRSTKLEDSAMYFCASSVRQGHTEAFFGQGTRLTVV.

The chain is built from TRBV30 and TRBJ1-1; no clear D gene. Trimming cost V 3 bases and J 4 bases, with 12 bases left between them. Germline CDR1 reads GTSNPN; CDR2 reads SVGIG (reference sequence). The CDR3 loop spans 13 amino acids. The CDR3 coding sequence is TGTGCCTGGAGGGCGGGAATCCTCACTGAAGCTTTCTTT. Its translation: CAWRAGILTEAFF. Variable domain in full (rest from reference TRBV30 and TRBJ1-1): SQTIHQWPATLVQPVGSPLSLECTVEGTSNPNLYWYRQAAGRGLQLLFYSVGIGQISSEVPQNLSASRPQDRQFILSSKKLLLSDSGFYLCAWRAGILTEAFFGQGTRLTVV.

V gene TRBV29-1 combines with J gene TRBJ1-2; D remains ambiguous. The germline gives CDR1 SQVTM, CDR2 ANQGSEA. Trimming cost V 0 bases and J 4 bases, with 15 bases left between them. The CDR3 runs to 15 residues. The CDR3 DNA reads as TGCAGCGTTGAAGATCCTTTTCACGAGCTCTATGGCTACACCTTC. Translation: CSVEDPFHELYGYTF.

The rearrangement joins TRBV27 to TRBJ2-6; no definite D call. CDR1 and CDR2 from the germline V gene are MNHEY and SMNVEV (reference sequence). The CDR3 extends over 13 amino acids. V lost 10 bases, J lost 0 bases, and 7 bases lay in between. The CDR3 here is CATYSSGANVLTF. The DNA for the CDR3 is TGTGCCACCTATAGCTCTGGGGCCAACGTCCTGACTTTC.

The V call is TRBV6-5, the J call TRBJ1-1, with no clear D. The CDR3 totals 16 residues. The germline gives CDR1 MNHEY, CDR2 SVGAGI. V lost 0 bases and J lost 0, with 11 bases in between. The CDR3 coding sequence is TGTGCCAGCAGTTACTCGAGACTGTCCATGAACACTGAAGCTTTCTTT. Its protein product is CASSYSRLSMNTEAFF.

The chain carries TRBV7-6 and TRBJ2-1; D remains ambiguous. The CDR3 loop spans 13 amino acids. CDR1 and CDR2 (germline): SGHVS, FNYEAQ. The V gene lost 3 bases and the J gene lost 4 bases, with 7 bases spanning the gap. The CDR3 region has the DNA TGTGCCAGCAGCTTCCGCACTTACAATGAGCAGTTCTTC. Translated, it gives CASSFRTYNEQFF.

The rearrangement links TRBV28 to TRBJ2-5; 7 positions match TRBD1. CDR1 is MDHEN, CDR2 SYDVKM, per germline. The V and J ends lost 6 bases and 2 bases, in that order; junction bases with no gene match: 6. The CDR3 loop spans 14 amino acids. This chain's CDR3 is CASSPPDRQETQYF. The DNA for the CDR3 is TGTGCCAGCAGCCCGCCGGACAGGCAAGAGACCCAGTACTTC.

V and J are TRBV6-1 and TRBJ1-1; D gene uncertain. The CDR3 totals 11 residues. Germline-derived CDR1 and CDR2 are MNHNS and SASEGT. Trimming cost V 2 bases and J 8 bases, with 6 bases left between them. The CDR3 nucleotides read TGTGCCAGCAGTGAATGGGCAGAAGCTTTCTTT. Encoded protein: CASSEWAEAFF.